The 29 T cell receptor beta chains reported below all come from one sample, sequenced in a study of cytomegalovirus exposure and HLA in healthy donors. The PCR contained 60 Vbeta and 13 Jbeta primers. Sequencing was performed with immunoSEQ multiplex PCR; in TCRdb, only in-frame clones are kept and a portion is missing. The profile shows 40,000 to 50,000 clones, around 68% of them singletons. The specimen was PBMCs. Receptors originate from a man aged 25 to 40 in good health and CMV-seronegative.

The V and J genes are TRBV30 and TRBJ1-1; TRBD1 is a possible D gene (6 bases). Germline CDR1 and CDR2: GTSNPN and SVGIG (reference sequence). The V and J ends lost 0 bases and 9 bases respectively, with 14 bases between them. CDR3 length equals 13 residues. The CDR3 loop is CAWSVRDMEKAFF. The CDR3 DNA sequence: TGTGCCTGGAGTGTACGGGACATGGAAAAAGCTTTCTTT.

The V and J genes are TRBV27 and TRBJ2-7; D may be TRBD1 (5 bases). The CDR3 runs to 13 residues. Looked up from germline, CDR1 is MNHEY and CDR2 is SMNVEV (reference sequence). Trimming removed 6 bases from V and 0 bases from J, with 9 bases in between. CDR3 sequence reads: CASRQGHSYEQYF. As DNA, the CDR3 is TGTGCCAGCAGGCAGGGTCACTCCTACGAGCAGTACTTC.

The rearrangement uses TRBV7-9 and TRBJ2-7, with D hard to call. CDR3 length equals 13 residues. Germline V gene data show CDR1 as SEHNR and CDR2 as FQNEAQ (reference sequence). Trimming pared 8 bases from V and 6 bases from J, leaving 17 bases between. The CDR3 spells CASAALVGAEQYF. The CDR3 DNA reads TGTGCCAGCGCGGCCCTGGTCGGCGCCGAGCAGTACTTC.

The chain combines TRBV5-1 with TRBJ2-5, with 8 bases fitting TRBD1. J gave up 4 bases and V 0 bases, and 5 bases lay outside the gene matches. The CDR3 consists of 15 residues. Germline V gives CDR1 SGHRS, CDR2 YFSETQ. The CDR3 region is CASSLAGQGGETQYF. The CDR3 region has the DNA TGCGCCAGCAGCTTGGCTGGACAGGGTGGAGAGACCCAGTACTTC.

The V gene is TRBV6-5, the J gene TRBJ2-7, with D maybe TRBD2 (5 bases). From germline, CDR1 is MNHEY and CDR2 SVGAGI. Between the trimmed V and J ends, which lost 8 bases and 3 bases, there was a span of 8 bases. This CDR3 is 11 amino acids long. The CDR3 here is CASGLGYEQYF. The CDR3, as DNA: TGTGCCAGCGGACTGGGCTACGAGCAGTACTTC.

The chain couples TRBV5-1 to TRBJ2-1, with TRBD2 matching 11 bases. The ends lost 4 bases at V and 1 base at J; junction bases unmatched: 10. Germline values: CDR1 SGHRS, CDR2 YFSETQ. This CDR3 has 18 residues. Here the CDR3 reads CASSLGLAGVKSYNEQFF. CDR3 bases: TGCGCCAGCAGCCTCGGACTAGCGGGTGTTAAGTCCTACAATGAGCAGTTCTTC. The complete variable domain, with remaining parts taken from reference TRBV5-1 and TRBJ2-1, reads KAGVTQTPRYLIKTRGQQVTLSCSPISGHRSVSWYQQTPGQGLQFLFEYFSETQRNKGNFPGRFSGRQFSNSRSEMNVSTLELGDSALYLCASSLGLAGVKSYNEQFFGPGTRLTVL.

The V and J genes are TRBV6-5 and TRBJ1-5, with TRBD1 identical over 8 bases. CDR1 and CDR2 from the germline V gene are MNHEY and SVGAGI. CDR3 length: 14 residues. V was clipped by 6 bases and J by 4 bases; unmatched bases: 5. The CDR3 sequence is CASRMTGENQPQHF. DNA of the CDR3: TGTGCCAGCAGAATGACAGGGGAGAATCAGCCCCAGCATTTT.

V usage is TRBV7-9 and J usage is TRBJ2-3, with 9 bases that match TRBD1. Per germline, CDR1 SEHNR and CDR2 FQNEAQ (reference sequence). Germline trimming cut 8 bases from V and 3 bases from J; bases unmatched to any gene: 6. The CDR3 spans 14 residues. CDR3: CASGPGTGTDTQYF. CDR3 in DNA: TGTGCCAGCGGACCCGGGACAGGGACAGATACGCAGTATTTT.

The chain is built from TRBV2 and TRBJ2-3; D perhaps matches TRBD1 (6 bases). CDR3 size: 12 residues. From germline, CDR1 is SNHLY and CDR2 FYNNEI. V was shortened by 7 bases and J by 6 bases, with 11 bases between the two germline ends. The CDR3 protein is CASNRDTDTQYF. CDR3 nucleotide sequence: TGTGCCAGCAACCGGGACACGGATACGCAGTATTTT.

This clone was observed a few times. V usage is TRBV10-3 and J usage is TRBJ2-1, with D possibly matching TRBD2 (5 bases). V gave up 9 bases and J gave up 3 bases, with 15 bases separating them. Germline loops: CDR1 ENHRY, CDR2 SYGVKD. The CDR3 consists of 14 residues. CDR3 nucleotide sequence: TGTGCCATACGGCATGGGGAGATCTACAATGAGCAGTTCTTC. Amino acid sequence: CAIRHGEIYNEQFF.

The rearrangement joins TRBV7-9 to TRBJ2-1; the D gene is possibly TRBD1 (6 bases). Per germline, CDR1 SEHNR and CDR2 FQNEAQ (reference sequence). This CDR3 has 17 residues. V was pared by 5 bases and J by 0 bases, with 17 bases between. CDR3: CASSPTSGVPSYNEQFF. The CDR3 DNA is TGTGCCAGCAGCCCAACCTCAGGGGTGCCCTCCTACAATGAGCAGTTCTTC.

The V and J genes are TRBV4-2 and TRBJ2-1; D is possibly TRBD2 (6 bases). The V gene lost 2 bases and the J gene lost 0 bases, with 8 bases spanning the gap. CDR1 is LGHNA and CDR2 is YNFKEQ in the germline V gene. The CDR3 has 15 amino acids. CDR3 amino acids: CASSQRLGSYNEQFF. In DNA, the CDR3 is TGTGCCAGCAGCCAAAGACTAGGCTCCTACAATGAGCAGTTCTTC.

The chain combines TRBV19 with TRBJ1-5; D perhaps matches TRBD1 (6 bases). This CDR3 is 17 amino acids long. V was shortened by 9 bases and J by 0 bases, with 21 bases between the two germline ends. Per the germline V gene, CDR1 is LNHDA and CDR2 is SQIVND (reference sequence). CDR3 protein: CASTSGGAGGSNQPQHF. Here the CDR3 DNA reads TGTGCCAGCACCTCCGGGGGGGCTGGGGGTAGCAATCAGCCCCAGCATTTT.

The V and J genes are TRBV7-9 and TRBJ2-1; TRBD2 aligns across 8 bases. The CDR3 covers 16 residues. The germline gives CDR1 SEHNR, CDR2 FQNEAQ (reference sequence). The V and J ends lost 5 bases and 7 bases, in that order; junction bases with no gene match: 13. This CDR3 reads CASSPRGTRGANEQFF. The CDR3 nucleotides read TGTGCCAGCAGCCCCCGGGGGACTAGAGGTGCAAATGAGCAGTTCTTC.

This clone was seen just once. This chain's CDR3 is CASSDGLNQPQHF. DNA for the CDR3: TGTGCCAGTAGCGACGGACTCAATCAGCCCCAGCATTTT. This chain links TRBV19 with TRBJ1-5; D ambiguous. The germline CDR1 and CDR2 sequences are LNHDA and SQIVND (reference sequence). The CDR3 runs 13 residues. Trimming cost V 6 bases and J 3 bases, with 9 bases left between them.

The chain is built from TRBV6-5 and TRBJ1-6; weak D call: TRBD1 (6 bases). The germline CDR1 and CDR2 sequences are MNHEY and SVGAGI. The CDR3 sequence is 15 residues long. V gave up 7 bases and J gave up 5 bases, with 15 bases separating them. The CDR3 is CASMEARGNNSPLHF. CDR3 nucleotide sequence: TGTGCCAGCATGGAGGCCAGGGGTAATAATTCACCCCTCCACTTT.

In regard to this clone: A read error is likely, as this CDR3 ends without the conserved phenylalanine or tryptophan. This sequence joins TRBV30 and TRBJ1-2; TRBD1 is a possible D gene (5 bases). Deletions cut 2 bases from V and 8 bases from J, with 9 bases between. This CDR3 is built from 11 residues. Germline-derived CDR1 and CDR2 are GTSNPN and SVGIG (reference sequence). This chain's CDR3 is CAWSTGGGYTV. CDR3 bases: TGTGCCTGGAGTACGGGGGGAGGCTACACCGTC.

This chain links TRBV5-1 with TRBJ1-2, with D possibly being TRBD1 (6 bases). The CDR3 is 13 residues long. CDR1 is SGHRS, CDR2 YFSETQ, per germline. Trimming pared 2 bases from V and 7 bases from J, leaving 12 bases between. In DNA form, the CDR3 reads TGCGCCAGCAGCTTACAGGGCTTGGGTGGCTACACCTTC. Amino acids: CASSLQGLGGYTF. The full variable domain, completed using reference TRBV5-1 and TRBJ1-2, is KAGVTQTPRYLIKTRGQQVTLSCSPISGHRSVSWYQQTPGQGLQFLFEYFSETQRNKGNFPGRFSGRQFSNSRSEMNVSTLELGDSALYLCASSLQGLGGYTFGSGTRLTVV.

The V gene is TRBV6-1, the J gene TRBJ1-3; D might be TRBD1 (5 bases). CDR3 size: 12 residues. With 4 bases removed from V and 8 bases from J, the gap between germline ends came to 9 bases. Germline V gene data show CDR1 as MNHNS and CDR2 as SASEGT. The CDR3: CASSGGGHTIYF. In nucleotides, the CDR3 is TGTGCCAGCAGTGGGGGGGGACACACCATATATTTT.

This clone turned up a few times. The V and J genes are TRBV2 and TRBJ1-4; possible D gene TRBD1, 5 bases. Trimming shortened V by 7 bases and J by 5 bases, and 11 bases separated the two germline ends. From germline, CDR1 is SNHLY and CDR2 FYNNEI. The CDR3 contains 13 residues. CDR3: CASTGLRNEKLFF. In nucleotides, the CDR3 is TGTGCCAGCACGGGACTCCGGAATGAAAAACTGTTTTTT. The full variable domain, rest sourced from reference TRBV2 and TRBJ1-4, is EPEVTQTPSHQVTQMGQEVILRCVPISNHLYFYWYRQILGQKVEFLVSFYNNEISEKSEIFDDQFSVERPDGSNFTLKIRSTKLEDSAMYFCASTGLRNEKLFFGSGTQLSVL.

The chain uses TRBV7-9 and TRBJ2-7; weak D call: TRBD2 (5 bases). Germline V gene data show CDR1 as SEHNR and CDR2 as FQNEAQ (reference sequence). V was shortened by 3 bases and J by 6 bases, with 9 bases between the two germline ends. This CDR3 is 12 amino acids long. The CDR3 sequence is CASSLRVSEQYF. In DNA form, the CDR3 reads TGTGCCAGCAGCTTGCGGGTCTCCGAGCAGTACTTC.

CDR3 amino acids: CASSLALSGPALIYEQYF. As DNA, the CDR3 is TGTGCCAGCAGCTTAGCTCTGTCGGGTCCAGCCCTGATTTACGAGCAGTACTTC. The rearrangement uses TRBV7-8 and TRBJ2-7; D not resolved. The CDR3 covers 18 residues. Between the trimmed V and J ends, which lost 0 bases and 4 bases, there was a span of 22 bases. Germline-derived CDR1 and CDR2 are SGHVS and FQNEAQ. The variable domain in full, completed from reference TRBV7-8 and TRBJ2-7, reads GAGVSQSPRYKVAKRGQDVALRCDPISGHVSLFWYQQALGQGPEFLTYFQNEAQLDKSGLPSDRFFAERPEGSVSTLKIQRTQQEDSAVYLCASSLALSGPALIYEQYFGPGTRLTVT.

J is TRBJ2-7 and V is TRBV5-1, with a weak D call TRBD1 (5 bases). V was clipped by 5 bases and J by 7 bases, with 16 bases between them. The CDR3 is 13 amino acids. CDR1 is SGHRS and CDR2 is YFSETQ in the germline V gene. The CDR3 bases are TGCGCCAGCAGGCAGGACATCGGGCCGGAGCAGTACTTC. It is translated as CASRQDIGPEQYF.

Only a few counts were recorded for this clone. The chain uses TRBV5-1 and TRBJ1-2; D perhaps matches TRBD1 (6 bases). This CDR3 is 14 amino acids long. Per the germline V gene, CDR1 is SGHRS and CDR2 is YFSETQ. V was pared by 1 base and J by 6 bases, with 13 bases between. The CDR3 nucleotides read TGCGCCAGCAGCTTGTCCGGGGGGCCCCATGGCTACACCTTC. Translated: CASSLSGGPHGYTF.

This clone was observed a handful of times. The gene calls are TRBV27 and TRBJ2-7; D is perhaps TRBD1 (6 bases). The CDR3 loop spans 11 amino acids. The V end was cut by 7 bases, the J end by 6 bases, with 10 bases between. Per germline, CDR1 MNHEY and CDR2 SMNVEV (reference sequence). The CDR3 reads CASTLGGEQYF. The CDR3, as DNA: TGTGCCAGCACCCTAGGGGGCGAGCAGTACTTC.

The V gene is TRBV6-1, the J gene TRBJ2-5; 7 bases are a match to TRBD1. Germline CDR1 and CDR2: MNHNS and SASEGT. The CDR3 loop spans 13 amino acids. V was clipped by 6 bases and J by 5 bases; unmatched bases: 6. Written as DNA, the CDR3 is TGTGCCAGCAGGACAGGGATTTTGGAGACCCAGTACTTC. It translates to CASRTGILETQYF.

This clone was seen a few times. CDR3 sequence (DNA): TGTGCCAGTAGTGTACTAGCGGGAGAAGTCTACGAGCAGTACTTC. It yields the protein CASSVLAGEVYEQYF. The gene calls are TRBV19 and TRBJ2-7; TRBD2 matches 11 bases. J was trimmed by 3 bases and V by 5 bases; bases with no gene match: 6. In germline, CDR1 is LNHDA, CDR2 SQIVND (reference sequence). CDR3 length equals 15 residues.

The chain is built from TRBV5-4 and TRBJ1-2; 10 bases are shared with TRBD1. V was clipped by 5 bases and J by 6 bases; unmatched bases: 4. This CDR3 region has 13 residues. The germline CDR1 and CDR2 sequences are SGHNT and YYREEE (reference sequence). CDR3 protein: CASRAGTGDGYTF. CDR3 coding DNA: TGTGCCAGCAGGGCCGGGACAGGGGATGGCTACACCTTC. Full variable domain (remainder filled in from reference TRBV5-4 and TRBJ1-2): ETGVTQSPTHLIKTRGQQVTLRCSSQSGHNTVSWYQQALGQGPQFIFQYYREEENGRGNFPPRFSGLQFPNYSSELNVNALELDDSALYLCASRAGTGDGYTFGSGTRLTVV.

This clone occurred a few times. The V gene is TRBV25-1, the J gene TRBJ1-4, with 10 bases aligning to TRBD1. Trimming at V came to 3 bases and at J to 7 bases, leaving 8 bases not matched to a gene. The CDR3 is 16 amino acids. Germline V CDR1 and CDR2: MGHDK, SYGVNS. The CDR3 is CASSDPDRGQREKLFF. CDR3 nucleotide sequence: TGTGCCAGCAGTGACCCTGACAGGGGGCAGCGTGAAAAACTGTTTTTT.